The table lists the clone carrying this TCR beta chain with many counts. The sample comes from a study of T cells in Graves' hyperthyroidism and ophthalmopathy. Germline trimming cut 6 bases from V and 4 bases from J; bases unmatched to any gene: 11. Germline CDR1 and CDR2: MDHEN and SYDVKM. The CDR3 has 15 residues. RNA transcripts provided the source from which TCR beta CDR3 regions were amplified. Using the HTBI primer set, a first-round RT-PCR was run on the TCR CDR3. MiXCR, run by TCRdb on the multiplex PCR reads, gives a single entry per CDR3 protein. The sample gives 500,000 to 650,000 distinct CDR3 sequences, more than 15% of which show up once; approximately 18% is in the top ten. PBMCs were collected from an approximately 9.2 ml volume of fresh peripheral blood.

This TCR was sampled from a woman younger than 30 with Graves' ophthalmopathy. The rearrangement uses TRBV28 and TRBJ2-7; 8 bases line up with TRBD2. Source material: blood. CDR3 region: CASRGPKREGYEQYF. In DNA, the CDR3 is TGTGCCAGCAGGGGACCGAAACGGGAGGGGTACGAGCAGTACTTC.